The TCR beta chain described here comes from a study of cytomegalovirus exposure and HLA in healthy donors. Regarding the study as a whole: Common viral pathogens seemed to be connected with several of the most significant clusters, according to a later analysis. Later on, an analysis showed TCR association rates differing by HLA locus, with DRB1 the most and HLA-C the fewest.

Nominally healthy donors were sampled, though unrecorded immune exposures were likely. Points on this clone: Its antigen is unidentified.

The length of the CDR3 is 13 residues. Germline lookup yields CDR1 WNHNN and CDR2 SYGVQD (reference sequence). Trimming cost V 0 bases and J 5 bases, with 7 bases left between them. The PCR employed 60 Vbeta primers together with 13 Jbeta primers. Authors' analysis steps: In a later analysis, tens of millions of unique TCR beta chains included roughly 11 million shared by two or more donors. Only in-frame clones appear in the TCRdb table, and some are missing; sequencing was by immunoSEQ multiplex PCR. V and J calls and clone size come straight from that table; D and trimming were deduced from the DNA. The table has approximately 150,000 clones, around 80% seen once.

Material for sequencing was PBMCs. The J gene is TRBJ1-2, the V gene TRBV10-1, with D possibly being TRBD1 (6 bases). The clonotype comes from a man aged 40-50 years in good health and CMV-seronegative. The CDR3 DNA sequence: TGCGCCAGCAGTGAGTCGAGGGGGTATGGCTACACCTTC. Protein sequence: CASSESRGYGYTF.